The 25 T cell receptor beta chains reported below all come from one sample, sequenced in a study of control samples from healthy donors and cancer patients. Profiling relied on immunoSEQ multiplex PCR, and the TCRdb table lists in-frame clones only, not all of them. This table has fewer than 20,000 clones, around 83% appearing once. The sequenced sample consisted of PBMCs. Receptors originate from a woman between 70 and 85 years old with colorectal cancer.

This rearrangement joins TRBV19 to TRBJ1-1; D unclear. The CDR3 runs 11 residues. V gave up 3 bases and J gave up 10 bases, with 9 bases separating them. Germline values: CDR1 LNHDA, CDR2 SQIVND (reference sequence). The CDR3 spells CASSIGATAFF. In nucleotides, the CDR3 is TGTGCCAGTAGTATCGGCGCAACAGCTTTCTTT.

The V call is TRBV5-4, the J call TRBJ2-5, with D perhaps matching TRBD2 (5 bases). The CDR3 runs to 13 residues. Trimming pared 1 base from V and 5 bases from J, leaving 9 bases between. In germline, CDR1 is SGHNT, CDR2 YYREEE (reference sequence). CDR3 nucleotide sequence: TGTGCCAGCAGCTTGTCCGGGGTTGAGACCCAGTACTTC. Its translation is CASSLSGVETQYF. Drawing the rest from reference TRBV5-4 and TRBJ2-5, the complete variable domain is ETGVTQSPTHLIKTRGQQVTLRCSSQSGHNTVSWYQQALGQGPQFIFQYYREEENGRGNFPPRFSGLQFPNYSSELNVNALELDDSALYLCASSLSGVETQYFGPGTRLLVL.

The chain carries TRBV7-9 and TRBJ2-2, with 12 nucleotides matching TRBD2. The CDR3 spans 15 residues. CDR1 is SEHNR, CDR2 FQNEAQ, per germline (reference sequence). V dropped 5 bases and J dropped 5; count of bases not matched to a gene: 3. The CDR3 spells CASSAGTSGTGELFF. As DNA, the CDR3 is TGTGCCAGCAGCGCCGGGACTAGCGGGACCGGGGAGCTGTTTTTT.

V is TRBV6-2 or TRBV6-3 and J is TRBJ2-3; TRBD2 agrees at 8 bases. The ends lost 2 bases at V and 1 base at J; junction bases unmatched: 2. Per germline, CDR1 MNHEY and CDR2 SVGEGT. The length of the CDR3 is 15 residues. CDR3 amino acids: CASSYQAGGTDTQYF. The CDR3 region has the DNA TGTGCCAGCAGTTACCAAGCGGGGGGCACAGATACGCAGTATTTT.

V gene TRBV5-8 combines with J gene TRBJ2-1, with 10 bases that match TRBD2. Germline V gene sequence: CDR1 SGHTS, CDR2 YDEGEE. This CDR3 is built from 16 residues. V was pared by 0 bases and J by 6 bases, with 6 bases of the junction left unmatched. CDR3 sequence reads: CASSLGFRTSGNEQFF. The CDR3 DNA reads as TGTGCCAGCAGCTTGGGGTTCAGGACTAGCGGCAATGAGCAGTTCTTC.

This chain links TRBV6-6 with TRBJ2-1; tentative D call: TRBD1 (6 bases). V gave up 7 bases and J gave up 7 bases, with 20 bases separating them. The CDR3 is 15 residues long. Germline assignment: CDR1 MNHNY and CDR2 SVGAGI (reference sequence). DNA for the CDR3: TGTGCCAGCACCACTAGGGGACAAAAGGGGAATGAGCAGTTCTTC. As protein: CASTTRGQKGNEQFF.

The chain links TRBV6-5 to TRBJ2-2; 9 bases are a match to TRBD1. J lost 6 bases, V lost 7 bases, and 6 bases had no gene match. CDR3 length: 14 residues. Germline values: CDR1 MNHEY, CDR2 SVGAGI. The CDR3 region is CASKTGGVPGELFF. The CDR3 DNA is TGTGCCAGCAAGACAGGGGGGGTACCCGGGGAGCTGTTTTTT.

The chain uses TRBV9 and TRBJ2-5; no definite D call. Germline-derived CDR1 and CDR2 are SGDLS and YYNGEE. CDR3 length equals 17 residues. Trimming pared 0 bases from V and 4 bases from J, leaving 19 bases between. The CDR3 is CASSVATVMDSSETQYF. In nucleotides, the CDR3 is TGTGCCAGCAGCGTAGCTACTGTGATGGATTCTTCAGAGACCCAGTACTTC.

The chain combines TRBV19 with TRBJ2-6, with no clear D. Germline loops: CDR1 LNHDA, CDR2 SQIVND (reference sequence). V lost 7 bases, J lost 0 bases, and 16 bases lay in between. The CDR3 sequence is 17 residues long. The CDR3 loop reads CASTPPGRTSGANVLTF. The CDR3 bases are TGTGCCAGTACCCCGCCGGGTCGAACCTCTGGGGCCAACGTCCTGACTTTC.

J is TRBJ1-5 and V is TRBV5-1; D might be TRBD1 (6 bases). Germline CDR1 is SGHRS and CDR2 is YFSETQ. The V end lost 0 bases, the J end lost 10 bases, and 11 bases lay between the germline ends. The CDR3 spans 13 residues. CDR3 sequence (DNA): TGCGCCAGCAGCTTGGAGGGACAATCACCCCAGCATTTT. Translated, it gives CASSLEGQSPQHF.

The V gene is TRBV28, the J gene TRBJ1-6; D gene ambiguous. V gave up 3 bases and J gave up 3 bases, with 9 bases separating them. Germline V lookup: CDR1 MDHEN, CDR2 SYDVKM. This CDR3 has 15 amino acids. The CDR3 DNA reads TGTGCCAGCAGTTTTAGGGCGGACTATAATTCACCCCTCCACTTT. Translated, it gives CASSFRADYNSPLHF.

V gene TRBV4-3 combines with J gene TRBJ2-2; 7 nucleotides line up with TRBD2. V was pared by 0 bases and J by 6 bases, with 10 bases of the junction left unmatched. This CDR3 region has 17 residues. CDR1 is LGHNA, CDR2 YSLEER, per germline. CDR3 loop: CASSQDSAAGVAGELFF. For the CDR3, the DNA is TGCGCCAGCAGCCAAGATTCCGCGGCGGGAGTGGCCGGGGAGCTGTTTTTT.

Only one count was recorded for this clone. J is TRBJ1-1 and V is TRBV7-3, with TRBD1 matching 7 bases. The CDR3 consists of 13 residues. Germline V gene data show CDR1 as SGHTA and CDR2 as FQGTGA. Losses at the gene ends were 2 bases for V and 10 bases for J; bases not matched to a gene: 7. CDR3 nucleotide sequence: TGTGCCAGCAGCTTAGACAGGGCAGGGGGAGCTTTCTTT. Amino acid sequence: CASSLDRAGGAFF.

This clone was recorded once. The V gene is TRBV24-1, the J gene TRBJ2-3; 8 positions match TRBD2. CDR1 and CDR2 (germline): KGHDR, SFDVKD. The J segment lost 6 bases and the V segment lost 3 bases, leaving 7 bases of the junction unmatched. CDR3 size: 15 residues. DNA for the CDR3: TGTGCCACCAGTGATCCCCGGGGGGGCGCGGATACGCAGTATTTT. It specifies CATSDPRGGADTQYF.

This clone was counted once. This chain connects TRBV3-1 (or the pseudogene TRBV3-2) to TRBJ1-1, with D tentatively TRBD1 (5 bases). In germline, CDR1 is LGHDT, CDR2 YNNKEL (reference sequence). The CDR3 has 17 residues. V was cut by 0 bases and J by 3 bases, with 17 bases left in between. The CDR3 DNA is TGTGCCAGCAGCCAAGAGGGGCTCCGGGGAGGGGACACTGAAGCTTTCTTT. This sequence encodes CASSQEGLRGGDTEAFF.

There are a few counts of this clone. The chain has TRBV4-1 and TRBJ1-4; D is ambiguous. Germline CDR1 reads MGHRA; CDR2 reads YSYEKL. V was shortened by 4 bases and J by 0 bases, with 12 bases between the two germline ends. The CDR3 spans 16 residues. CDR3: CASSPQHRATNEKLFF. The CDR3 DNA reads TGCGCCAGCAGCCCTCAGCACAGAGCAACTAATGAAAAACTGTTTTTT.

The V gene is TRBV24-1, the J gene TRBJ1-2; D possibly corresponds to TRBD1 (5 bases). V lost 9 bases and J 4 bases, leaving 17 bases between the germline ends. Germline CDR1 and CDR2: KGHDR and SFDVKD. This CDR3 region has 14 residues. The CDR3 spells CATSLGEGAYGYTF. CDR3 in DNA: TGTGCCACCTCCCTGGGGGAAGGGGCCTATGGCTACACCTTC.

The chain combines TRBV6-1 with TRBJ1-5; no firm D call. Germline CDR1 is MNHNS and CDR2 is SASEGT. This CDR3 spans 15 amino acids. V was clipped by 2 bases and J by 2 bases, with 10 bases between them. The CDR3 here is CASSEFVSGNQPQHF. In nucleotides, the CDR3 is TGTGCCAGCAGTGAATTCGTCTCCGGCAATCAGCCCCAGCATTTT.

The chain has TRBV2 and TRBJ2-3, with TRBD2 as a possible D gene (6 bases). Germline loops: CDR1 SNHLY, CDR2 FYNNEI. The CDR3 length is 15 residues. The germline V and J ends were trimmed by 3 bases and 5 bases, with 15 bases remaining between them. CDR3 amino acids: CASSEGGNGRDTQYF. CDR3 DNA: TGTGCCAGCAGTGAGGGGGGAAACGGGAGAGATACGCAGTATTTT.

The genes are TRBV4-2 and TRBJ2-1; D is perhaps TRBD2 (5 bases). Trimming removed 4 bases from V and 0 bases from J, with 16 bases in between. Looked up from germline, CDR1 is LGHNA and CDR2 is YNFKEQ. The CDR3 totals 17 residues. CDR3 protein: CASSPFRGRSSYNEQFF. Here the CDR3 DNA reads TGTGCCAGCAGCCCGTTTCGCGGGCGGAGCTCCTACAATGAGCAGTTCTTC.

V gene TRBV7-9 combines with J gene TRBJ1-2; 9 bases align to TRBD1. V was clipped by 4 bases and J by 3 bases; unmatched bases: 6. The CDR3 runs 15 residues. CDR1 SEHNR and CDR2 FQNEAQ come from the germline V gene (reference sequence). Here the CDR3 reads CASSSLTGGDYGYTF. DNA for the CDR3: TGTGCCAGCAGCTCCCTGACAGGGGGGGACTATGGCTACACCTTC.

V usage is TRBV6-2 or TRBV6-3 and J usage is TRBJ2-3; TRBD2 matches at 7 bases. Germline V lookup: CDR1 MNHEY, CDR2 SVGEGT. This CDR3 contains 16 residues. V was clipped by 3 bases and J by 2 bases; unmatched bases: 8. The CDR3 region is CASSYGGSAATDTQYF. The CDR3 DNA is TGTGCCAGCAGTTATGGCGGGAGTGCGGCCACAGATACGCAGTATTTT.

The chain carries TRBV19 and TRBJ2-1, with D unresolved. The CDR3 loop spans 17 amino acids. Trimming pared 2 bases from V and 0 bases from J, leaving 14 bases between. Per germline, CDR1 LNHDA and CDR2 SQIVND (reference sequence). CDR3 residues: CASSILLGPSSYNEQFF. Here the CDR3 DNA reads TGTGCCAGTAGTATATTGCTAGGCCCAAGCTCCTACAATGAGCAGTTCTTC.

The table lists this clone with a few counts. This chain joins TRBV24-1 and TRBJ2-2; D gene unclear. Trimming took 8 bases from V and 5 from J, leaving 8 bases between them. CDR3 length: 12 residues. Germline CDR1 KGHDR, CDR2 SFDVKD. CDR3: CATKTFTGELFF. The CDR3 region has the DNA TGTGCCACCAAGACATTTACCGGGGAGCTGTTTTTT.

The CDR3 loop reads CASSYGPGDTDTQYF. Written as DNA, the CDR3 is TGTGCCAGCAGCTATGGGCCTGGGGATACAGATACGCAGTATTTT. J is TRBJ2-3 and V is TRBV7-3; D gene ambiguous. Per germline, CDR1 SGHTA and CDR2 FQGTGA. This CDR3 spans 15 amino acids. V was cut by 4 bases and J by 3 bases, with 14 bases left in between.